The rows below give T cell receptor beta chains drawn from one sample of a study of blood T cell repertoires in COVID-19. TCRdb's copy holds only in-frame clones and misses some; the assay was immunoSEQ multiplex PCR. The repertoire consists of around 100,000 clones, with 85% occurring once and the leading ten covering less than 2%. The specimen sequenced was peripheral blood. Receptors originate from a woman aged 70 to 79 with active or convalescent COVID-19. The CDR3 runs from the conserved cysteine through the conserved F or W. A D gene is named only where the DNA matches it firmly. Clone size is shown for a subset of rows, as once, few, many or a class of expanded clone.

D gene | clone size | J gene | V gene | CDR3 DNA | CDR3 protein
. | . | TRBJ1-3 | TRBV20-1 | TGCAGTGCTAGTGAACGACAGTCCAATGGAAACACCATATATTTT | CSASERQSNGNTIYF
TRBD2 | . | TRBJ2-5 | TRBV4-3 | TGCGCCAGCAGCCAAGGGACTAGCGGGAGATGGGGTCGAGAGACCCAGTACTTC | CASSQGTSGRWGRETQYF
TRBD2 | . | TRBJ2-1 | TRBV28 | TGTGCCAGCAGTACCGGACTAGCGGGTAATGAGCAGTTCTTC | CASSTGLAGNEQFF
TRBD1 | once | TRBJ2-2 | TRBV6-5 | TGTGCCGGCACCGGGACAGGGACCACCGGGGAGCTGTTTTTT | CAGTGTGTTGELFF
TRBD2 | . | TRBJ2-5 | TRBV6-5 | TGTGCCAGCAGAACTAGCGGGACCCTAAGAGAGACCCAGTACTTC | CASRTSGTLRETQYF
TRBD1 | . | TRBJ2-1 | TRBV5-8 | TGTGCCAGCAGCTTACCCGGGACAGCGTACAATGAGCAGTTCTTC | CASSLPGTAYNEQFF
. | . | TRBJ1-6 | TRBV6-5 | TGTGCCAGCATAAGTATGGGGACAAGGGATTCACCCCTCCACTTT | CASISMGTRDSPLHF
TRBD2 | . | TRBJ2-2 | TRBV11-2 | TGTGCCAGCAGCATCAGGCTAGCGGACACCGGGGAGCTGTTTTTT | CASSIRLADTGELFF
TRBD1 | . | TRBJ1-1 | TRBV7-2 | TGTGCCAGCAGCTTAGGGAGCAGGGGGCAGAACACTGAAGCTTTCTTT | CASSLGSRGQNTEAFF
TRBD2 | . | TRBJ2-2 | TRBV3-1/TRBV3-2 | TGTGCCAGCAAGATAGCGGGAGGACGAACCGGGGAGCTGTTTTTT | CASKIAGGRTGELFF
. | once | TRBJ2-2 | TRBV30 | TGTGCCTGGAGTGTAGGGGGAGTCGGCACCGGGGAGCTGTTTTTT | CAWSVGGVGTGELFF
. | . | TRBJ2-2 | TRBV7-6 | TGTGCCAGCAGCTTGTCTAGCGCCTACGGGGAGCTGTTTTTT | CASSLSSAYGELFF
TRBD2 | . | TRBJ2-6 | TRBV18 | TGTGCCAGCTCACTGACCGGACTAGCGGGGGGGCCTGGGGCCAACGTCCTGACTTTC | CASSLTGLAGGPGANVLTF
. | . | TRBJ2-1 | TRBV12-5 | TGTGCTAGTGGTTTGGGCTCCAGCGACAATGAGCAGTTCTTC | CASGLGSSDNEQFF
. | . | TRBJ1-5 | TRBV29-1 | TGCACTCTTGATCAGCCCCAGCATTTT | CTLDQPQHF
. | . | TRBJ1-2 | TRBV27 | TGTGCCAGCAGTCCACGTCAGGATAGCTATGGCTACACCTTC | CASSPRQDSYGYTF
. | few | TRBJ1-1 | TRBV7-2 | TGTGCCAGCAGCTCAAGGGGGGGCCCTATGAACACTGAAGCTTTCTTT | CASSSRGGPMNTEAFF
. | . | TRBJ1-1 | TRBV30 | TGTGCCTGGAGTGTAGACAGGACCACCGAAGCTTTCTTT | CAWSVDRTTEAFF
TRBD2 | . | TRBJ2-1 | TRBV24-1 | TGTGCCACCAGTGAGACTAGCGGGGGGCTTGGAAATGAGCAGTTCTTC | CATSETSGGLGNEQFF
. | . | TRBJ1-5 | TRBV28 | TGTGCCAGCAGTTTCGTGGGGCAGGATCAGCCCCAGCATTTT | CASSFVGQDQPQHF
TRBD1 | once | TRBJ2-1 | TRBV5-4 | TGTGCCAGCAGCTTAGGGAGACAGGGTGTCGGTGAGCAGTTCTTC | CASSLGRQGVGEQFF
. | medium-sized | TRBJ2-7 | TRBV6-5 | TGTGCCACCCCAGGGTCGTACGAGCAGTACTTC | CATPGSYEQYF
TRBD1 | . | TRBJ1-1 | TRBV19 | TGTGCCAGTAGTGTTACAGGGGTGAACACTGAAGCTTTCTTT | CASSVTGVNTEAFF
TRBD1 | . | TRBJ2-3 | TRBV9 | TGTGCCAGCAGCGACCTTCGGACAGGGGGCTACACAGATACGCAGTATTTT | CASSDLRTGGYTDTQYF
TRBD1 | . | TRBJ1-1 | TRBV7-9 | TGTGCCAGCAGCCTGGGACAGGGGGCAGGCACTGAAGCTTTCTTT | CASSLGQGAGTEAFF
. | . | TRBJ1-1 | TRBV28 | TGTGCCAGCAGTCTCCCAGGGGCCCGCGATGAAGCTTTCTTT | CASSLPGARDEAFF
TRBD1 | . | TRBJ2-6 | TRBV28 | TGTGCCAGCAGTCCGACCGTGGGACAGCTCTCTGGGGCCAACGTCCTGACTTTC | CASSPTVGQLSGANVLTF
. | few | TRBJ1-4 | TRBV28 | TGTGCCAGCAGTTCCGGGACAACTAATGAAAAACTGTTTTTT | CASSSGTTNEKLFF
. | . | TRBJ2-1 | TRBV4-3 | TGCGCCAGCAGCCAAGATCCCGGGTGGGATGAGCAGTTCTTC | CASSQDPGWDEQFF
TRBD1 | . | TRBJ1-2 | TRBV10-1 | TGCGCCAGCAGTGACCAGGGGGGCTACGGCTACACCTTC | CASSDQGGYGYTF
TRBD2 | . | TRBJ2-5 | TRBV5-4 | TGTGCCAGCAGCCCCGGACTAGCGGGGTTCCAAGAGACCCAGTACTTC | CASSPGLAGFQETQYF
. | . | TRBJ2-2 | TRBV11-3 | TGTGCCAGCACCCTGGGAGGGGGCACCGGGGAGCTGTTTTTT | CASTLGGGTGELFF
. | once | TRBJ1-2 | TRBV7-2 | TGTGCCAGCAGCGCCGACAACGTAAACTATGGCTACACCTTC | CASSADNVNYGYTF
TRBD2 | few | TRBJ2-7 | TRBV7-9 | TGTGCCAGCAGCTTAGGCCCGCTAGCGGGAGATACCTACGAGCAGTACTTC | CASSLGPLAGDTYEQYF
. | . | TRBJ2-7 | TRBV6-5 | TGTGCCAGCAGTCCCCGACAGGTGTCTTACGAGCAGTACTTC | CASSPRQVSYEQYF
TRBD2 | . | TRBJ2-5 | TRBV7-2 | TGTGCCAGCAGCTCGGGACTAGTGGGGCAAGAGACCCAGTACTTC | CASSSGLVGQETQYF
. | . | TRBJ1-1 | TRBV7-2 | TGTGCCAGCAGCTGGACAGTGATCACTGAAGCTTTCTTT | CASSWTVITEAFF
TRBD1 | . | TRBJ2-3 | TRBV5-5 | TGTGCCAGCAGCTCGGACAGGCGGCTGGCAGATACGCAGTATTTT | CASSSDRRLADTQYF
TRBD1 | . | TRBJ1-1 | TRBV5-1 | TGCGCCAGCAGCCCCCCGGGACAGGGGGCAGGGCGGACTGAAGCTTTCTTT | CASSPPGQGAGRTEAFF
TRBD1 | . | TRBJ1-6 | TRBV7-8 | TGTGCCAGCAGCTTAGGAGGACAGGGCGTCGGCTCACCCCTCCACTTT | CASSLGGQGVGSPLHF
. | . | TRBJ2-1 | TRBV2 | TGTGCCAGCAGCCGAAGTCAATCTGGAGATGAGCAGTTCTTC | CASSRSQSGDEQFF
. | . | TRBJ1-1 | TRBV6-2/TRBV6-3 | TGTGCCAGCAGTTACTCGGATGCAGGGGTCACTGAAGCTTTCTTT | CASSYSDAGVTEAFF
. | . | TRBJ1-5 | TRBV28 | TGTGCCAGCACCTCCCACCGGAATCAGCCCCAGCATTTT | CASTSHRNQPQHF
TRBD2 | . | TRBJ2-4 | TRBV5-4 | TGTGCCAGCAGCTCCCTAGCGGGAGAAAACATTCAGTACTTC | CASSSLAGENIQYF
. | . | TRBJ2-7 | TRBV6-5 | TGTGCCAGCAGTTCGCGCTCCGGGACCTACGAGCAGTACTTC | CASSSRSGTYEQYF
. | . | TRBJ1-2 | TRBV24-1 | TGTGCCACCAGTGACTCTCAAACCGGGACATCCTATGGCTACACCTTC | CATSDSQTGTSYGYTF
TRBD1 | . | TRBJ2-7 | TRBV2 | TGTGCCAGCAACCGGGACAGCTCCTACGAGCAGTACTTC | CASNRDSSYEQYF
. | . | TRBJ2-7 | TRBV7-6 | TGTGCCAGCAGCTTATATCCCCGAGGGGACTCCGTCAGTTGGAAGCAGTACTTC | CASSLYPRGDSVSWKQYF
TRBD2 | . | TRBJ2-2 | TRBV4-3 | TGCGCCAGCAGCCAAGGTGACGGGGGGGTTACCGGGGAGCTGTTTTTT | CASSQGDGGVTGELFF
TRBD1 | . | TRBJ1-5 | TRBV3-1/TRBV3-2 | TGTGCCAGCAGCCTCCCCCGGGACAGGCCTAATCAGCCCCAGCATTTT | CASSLPRDRPNQPQHF